Each of the 22 T cell receptor beta chains below was sequenced from the same sample in a study of early T cells in non-severe SARS-CoV-2 infection. One entry per CDR3 protein results from TCRdb running MiXCR on the 5' RACE reads. The table has fewer than 60,000 distinct CDR3 sequences, around 11% seen once. Sequenced sample: whole blood. Receptors originate from an adult who was a healthcare worker with PCR-confirmed SARS-CoV-2 infection or an uninfected control (not recorded which).

The chain couples TRBV3-1 to TRBJ2-5; no definite D call. With 1 base removed from V and 5 bases from J, the gap between germline ends came to 8 bases. The length of the CDR3 is 13 residues. Germline V CDR1 and CDR2: LGHDT, YNNKEL (reference sequence). CDR3 DNA sequence: TGTGCCAGCAGCCAAGGTAGGAGTGAGACCCAGTACTTC. It translates to CASSQGRSETQYF.

The chain employs TRBV7-9 and TRBJ1-4; 8 bases fit TRBD1. Germline trimming cut 6 bases from V and 3 bases from J; bases unmatched to any gene: 3. CDR3 length equals 14 residues. Germline-derived CDR1 and CDR2 are SEHNR and FQNEAQ (reference sequence). The CDR3 region is CASRRQGPNEKLFF. The CDR3 DNA reads TGTGCCAGCAGACGACAGGGGCCTAATGAAAAACTGTTTTTT.

This clonotype was picked up many times. The gene calls are TRBV24-1 and TRBJ2-1; D is unclear. Trimming pared 1 base from V and 4 bases from J, leaving 1 base between. Per the germline V gene, CDR1 is KGHDR and CDR2 is SFDVKD. This CDR3 spans 12 amino acids. CDR3 sequence (DNA): TGTGCCACCAGTGATTTTTACAATGAGCAGTTCTTC. Its protein product is CATSDFYNEQFF.

In this sample, this clonotype turned up many times. The rearrangement joins TRBV5-1 to TRBJ2-7; a possible D gene is TRBD2 (6 bases). The germline V gene encodes CDR1 SGHRS and CDR2 YFSETQ. V lost 2 bases and J 3 bases, leaving 12 bases between the germline ends. This CDR3 has 14 amino acids. CDR3: CASSFGGDRYEQYF. CDR3 coding DNA: TGCGCCAGCAGCTTTGGCGGGGACCGCTACGAGCAGTACTTC.

This chain links TRBV27 with TRBJ2-1, with a weak D call TRBD2 (5 bases). The ends were cut back, 1 base at V and 7 bases at J, with 14 bases in the middle. CDR1 is MNHEY and CDR2 is SMNVEV in the germline V gene (reference sequence). The CDR3 extends over 15 amino acids. CDR3 DNA: TGTGCCAGCAGTTTATATACGGGATCCCGGAATGAGCAGTTCTTC. Residues: CASSLYTGSRNEQFF.

V is TRBV28 and J is TRBJ2-1; D is unresolved. V gave up 3 bases and J gave up 0 bases, with 9 bases separating them. CDR1 is MDHEN, CDR2 SYDVKM, per germline. CDR3 length equals 15 residues. CDR3 in amino acids: CASSFRGSSYNEQFF. In nucleotides, the CDR3 is TGTGCCAGCAGTTTCCGCGGCAGCTCCTACAATGAGCAGTTCTTC.

This clonotype was detected only a few times. The chain carries TRBV27 and TRBJ2-6; D is perhaps TRBD2 (5 bases). Trimming cost V 2 bases and J 1 base, with 9 bases left between them. This CDR3 contains 16 residues. Germline assignment: CDR1 MNHEY and CDR2 SMNVEV (reference sequence). The CDR3 region has the DNA TGTGCCAGCAGTTTAGTTCGGGGATCTGGGGCCAACGTCCTGACTTTC. It specifies CASSLVRGSGANVLTF. Drawing the rest from reference TRBV27 and TRBJ2-6, the complete variable domain is EAQVTQNPRYLITVTGKKLTVTCSQNMNHEYMSWYRQDPGLGLRQIYYSMNVEVTDKGDVPEGYKVSRKEKRNFPLILESPSPNQTSLYFCASSLVRGSGANVLTFGAGSRLTVL.

Points on this clonotype: This may be a read error: a much more frequent sequence differs by one nucleotide. The rearrangement joins TRBV7-9 to TRBJ1-1; D uncertain. The germline V gene has CDR1 SEHNR and CDR2 FQNEAQ (reference sequence). CDR3 length: 12 amino acids. The CDR3 sequence: CVSEAGTTEAFF. CDR3 sequence (DNA): TGTGTCAGCGAGGCGGGAACCACTGAAGCTTTCTTT.

This clonotype showed up many times. This chain uses TRBV6-2 or TRBV6-3 with TRBJ2-7; the D call may be TRBD1 or TRBD2 (5 bases each). Per germline, CDR1 MNHEY and CDR2 SVGEGT. The V and J ends lost 5 bases and 3 bases respectively, with 23 bases between them. The CDR3 is 17 residues long. In DNA form, the CDR3 reads TGTGCCAGCAGTACCCTCGGGACCGAGAAATTCAACTACGAGCAGTACTTC. Protein sequence: CASSTLGTEKFNYEQYF.

This chain connects TRBV28 to TRBJ2-7; 9 nucleotides line up with TRBD1. Germline values: CDR1 MDHEN, CDR2 SYDVKM. Trimming removed 10 bases from V and 2 bases from J; junction bases left unmatched: 12. The CDR3 loop spans 15 amino acids. The chain's CDR3 is CATGGPGQGTYEQYF. CDR3 sequence (DNA): TGTGCCACCGGAGGACCGGGACAGGGCACCTACGAGCAGTACTTC.

This clonotype was seen many times. The chain couples TRBV27 to TRBJ2-7; the D is unclear. V shed 3 bases and J shed 2 bases, with 14 bases lying between them. Germline V gene lookup returns CDR1 MNHEY and CDR2 SMNVEV (reference sequence). The CDR3 is 15 residues long. DNA of the CDR3: TGTGCCAGCAGTTTTTCCGGCAGCTTTGCCTACGAGCAGTACTTC. Protein product: CASSFSGSFAYEQYF.

This chain connects TRBV28 to TRBJ1-5; no clear D. Trimming took 7 bases from V and 6 from J, leaving 13 bases between them. This CDR3 region has 13 residues. Germline CDR1 is MDHEN and CDR2 is SYDVKM. The CDR3 DNA reads as TGTGCCAGCAAGGAGCAGTCAGGTCAGCCCCAGCATTTT. Its protein is CASKEQSGQPQHF.

This clonotype was counted ten times or more. The chain is built from TRBV24-1 and TRBJ1-2, with D tentatively TRBD1 (5 bases). Trimming shortened V by 0 bases and J by 10 bases, and 11 bases separated the two germline ends. This CDR3 comprises 13 residues. Germline V lookup: CDR1 KGHDR, CDR2 SFDVKD. CDR3 loop: CATSDLQRGYYTF. The CDR3 DNA sequence: TGTGCCACCAGTGATTTGCAAAGGGGATACTACACCTTC.

This clonotype occurred many times. For the CDR3, the DNA is TGCAGTGCTAGAGATCGGTCAGTCTATGGCTACACCTTC. Translated, it gives CSARDRSVYGYTF. The chain employs TRBV20-1 and TRBJ1-2, with D unresolved. CDR1 DFQATT and CDR2 SNEGSKA come from the germline V gene (reference sequence). The CDR3 runs 13 residues. The ends were cut back, 0 bases at V and 4 bases at J, with 9 bases in the middle.

This clonotype was observed a handful of times. The chain carries TRBV7-9 and TRBJ2-1, with TRBD2 matching over 9 bases. The V and J ends lost 6 bases and 1 base, in that order; junction bases with no gene match: 7. This CDR3 is 16 amino acids long. Germline-derived CDR1 and CDR2 are SEHNR and FQNEAQ (reference sequence). CDR3: CASRSLAGVSYNEQFF. The CDR3 coding sequence is TGTGCCAGCAGATCACTAGCGGGCGTTTCCTACAATGAGCAGTTCTTC.

This clonotype was detected ten times or more. V and J are TRBV12-3 or TRBV12-4 and TRBJ1-2; possibly TRBD1 for D (6 bases). The CDR3 spans 14 residues. Trimming stripped 8 bases from V and 4 bases from J, with 17 bases between. The CDR3 region is CASWDVGAGYGYTF. The CDR3 DNA reads TGTGCCAGCTGGGATGTGGGGGCGGGCTATGGCTACACCTTC.

This clonotype has ten or more counts. The chain links TRBV7-9 to TRBJ2-1; 12 bases map to TRBD2. This CDR3 has 13 amino acids. Germline V gene sequence: CDR1 SEHNR, CDR2 FQNEAQ (reference sequence). Germline trimming cut 5 bases from V and 12 bases from J; bases unmatched to any gene: 5. CDR3 loop: CASSTTSGRRQFF. CDR3 in DNA: TGTGCCAGCAGCACGACTAGCGGGAGAAGGCAGTTCTTC.

This chain links TRBV6-5 with TRBJ1-4; TRBD1 agrees at 7 bases. The CDR3 has 14 residues. Trimming cost V 11 bases and J 2 bases; bases outside gene matches: 8. The germline gives CDR1 MNHEY, CDR2 SVGAGI. CDR3 DNA sequence: TGTGCCCGACGGACAGGAGCCACTAATGAAAAACTGTTTTTT. Translation: CARRTGATNEKLFF.

In this sample, this clonotype turned up a few times. The chain has TRBV6-5 and TRBJ1-4; D is unresolved. CDR3 length: 13 amino acids. CDR1 is MNHEY and CDR2 is SVGAGI in the germline V gene. V gave up 0 bases and J gave up 10 bases, with 9 bases separating them. CDR3 sequence reads: CASSYSTMAKLFF. CDR3 nucleotides: TGTGCCAGCAGTTACTCGACTATGGCAAAACTGTTTTTT.

A note on this clonotype: One junction end does not reproduce the germline sequence, and a read error may be involved. This rearrangement joins TRBV5-6 to TRBJ1-2; weak D call: TRBD1 (5 bases). CDR3 length: 13 amino acids. Germline assignment: CDR1 SGHDT and CDR2 YYEEEE. CDR3 nucleotide sequence: TGTGCCAGCAGTTTGGGGGGTTCCTATGGCTACACCTTC. It translates to CASSLGGSYGYTF.

This clonotype was counted at least ten times. The rearrangement links TRBV6-6 to TRBJ1-4, with D possibly TRBD1 on 5 matching bases. Germline CDR1 is MNHNY and CDR2 is SVGAGI (reference sequence). The CDR3 length is 13 residues. V was trimmed by 4 bases and J by 8 bases, leaving 11 bases between them. The CDR3 DNA is TGTGCCAGCAGTTTAGCGGGGCCGGAAAAACTGTTTTTT. Translated, it gives CASSLAGPEKLFF.

This clonotype was found many times. J is TRBJ2-7 and V is TRBV20-1; unclear D gene. CDR3 size: 11 residues. Trimming removed 2 bases at V and 2 bases at J, with 4 bases between. Germline assignment: CDR1 DFQATT and CDR2 SNEGSKA (reference sequence). CDR3 bases: TGCAGTGCTAGAATTGCCTACGAGCAGTACTTC. Amino acids: CSARIAYEQYF.